These 29 T cell receptor beta chains were all obtained from the same sample, sequenced in a study of molecular identifiers for immune sequencing clone quantification. TCRdb ran MiXCR on the PCR reads and lists one entry per CDR3 protein. Here the sample spans 350,000 or so distinct CDR3 sequences, about 22% being singletons. The sample was naive CD8+ T cells from blood, with Jurkat cell RNA spiked in. Regarding subset: FACS-sorted CD8+CD4-CCR7+CD45RA+ naive T cells. These receptors originate from a human donor in good health. Some libraries in this study had Jurkat cell RNA spiked in.

The V gene is TRBV12-3 or TRBV12-4, the J gene TRBJ2-1; no reliable D call. V lost 2 bases and J 0 bases, leaving 11 bases between the germline ends. The CDR3 totals 16 residues. The CDR3 here is CASSLPSQSSYNEQFF. The CDR3, as DNA: TGTGCCAGCAGTTTACCCAGCCAGAGCTCCTACAATGAGCAGTTCTTC.

This clonotype was seen repeatedly, ten times or more. The chain recombines TRBV27 with TRBJ1-1; maybe TRBD1 (5 bases). There are 14 residues in the CDR3. Looked up from germline, CDR1 is MNHEY and CDR2 is SMNVEV (reference sequence). V was clipped by 2 bases and J by 5 bases, with 12 bases between them. CDR3 in DNA: TGTGCCAGCAGTTTAGTCGGGGGTACTACTGAAGCTTTCTTT. It is translated as CASSLVGGTTEAFF.

This clonotype has at least ten counts. J is TRBJ1-2 and V is TRBV25-1; D is ambiguous. Per germline, CDR1 MGHDK and CDR2 SYGVNS. This CDR3 is built from 15 residues. Trimming took off 5 bases at V and 4 bases at J, with 17 bases between the two ends. This chain's CDR3 is CASSQTGEAGYGYTF. The CDR3 DNA sequence: TGTGCCAGCAGTCAGACCGGGGAAGCCGGCTATGGCTACACCTTC.

This clonotype has at least ten counts. This chain connects TRBV7-9 to TRBJ2-3, with TRBD2 identical over 8 bases. Germline V gene data show CDR1 as SEHNR and CDR2 as FQNEAQ (reference sequence). This CDR3 is built from 15 residues. Trimming removed 3 bases from V and 2 bases from J; junction bases left unmatched: 4. CDR3 bases: TGTGCCAGCAGCTTGGGGACTAGAGCCACAGATACGCAGTATTTT. Protein sequence: CASSLGTRATDTQYF. The full variable domain, with the rest looked up from reference TRBV7-9 and TRBJ2-3, is DTGVSQNPRHKITKRGQNVTFRCDPISEHNRLYWYRQTLGQGPEFLTYFQNEAQLEKSRLLSDRFSAERPKGSFSTLEIQRTEQGDSAMYLCASSLGTRATDTQYFGPGTRLTVL.

This clonotype was found many times. This chain links TRBV28 with TRBJ2-7; D may be TRBD2 (6 bases). V was clipped by 5 bases and J by 2 bases, with 13 bases between them. CDR3 length: 14 amino acids. CDR1 and CDR2 (germline): MDHEN, SYDVKM. The CDR3 here is CASSPWDFPYEQYF. CDR3 sequence (DNA): TGTGCCAGCAGTCCCTGGGACTTTCCCTACGAGCAGTACTTC.

This clonotype was detected many times. The CDR3 region has the DNA TGCGCCAGCAGTCAATCGTGCAGGGCTGGGGCCAACGTCCTGACTTTC. Protein sequence: CASSQSCRAGANVLTF. The rearrangement uses TRBV23-1 and TRBJ2-6; a weak D match, TRBD1 (5 bases). Being an ORF, TRBV23-1 has a function that is uncertain. The CDR3 totals 16 residues. V was pared by 0 bases and J by 2 bases, with 8 bases between.

Many counts were recorded for this clonotype. The chain is built from TRBV4-3 and TRBJ2-7, with D tentatively TRBD1 (6 bases). This CDR3 contains 15 residues. Per the germline V gene, CDR1 is LGHNA and CDR2 is YSLEER. Trimming removed 3 bases at V and 2 bases at J, with 14 bases between. DNA of the CDR3: TGCGCCAGCAGCCAGGGCCGACAGGTAGCCTACGAGCAGTACTTC. Amino acid sequence: CASSQGRQVAYEQYF.

This clonotype has just one count. This sequence joins TRBV2 and TRBJ2-1; TRBD2 aligns across 9 bases. J was trimmed by 3 bases and V by 9 bases; bases with no gene match: 30. The CDR3 is 22 amino acids. Germline V lookup: CDR1 SNHLY, CDR2 FYNNEI. CDR3: CASQRGAGLTKPGRSFYNEQFF. The CDR3 bases are TGTGCCAGTCAGCGGGGGGCGGGACTAACGAAGCCAGGGCGGTCGTTCTACAATGAGCAGTTCTTC.

This clonotype was counted many times. The chain uses TRBV11-2 and TRBJ2-7, with a weak D call TRBD2 (6 bases). Germline V lookup: CDR1 SGHAT, CDR2 FQNNGV. V lost 5 bases to trimming and J lost 0 bases, with 17 bases between them. The CDR3 is 16 residues long. The CDR3 nucleotides are TGTGCCAGCAGCCCCCGGACTACTTCGAGCTCCTACGAGCAGTACTTC. Its translation is CASSPRTTSSSYEQYF.

This clonotype was recorded a few times. A much larger clonotype is one base distant, so this may be a read error. The chain joins TRBV28 to TRBJ1-4; the match to TRBD1 covers 8 bases. V trimming: 5 bases; J trimming: 7 bases; junction bases outside the gene matches: 9. Looked up from germline, CDR1 is MDHEN and CDR2 is SYDVKM. The CDR3 consists of 15 residues. CDR3 sequence: CASSTGQGGFEKLFF. CDR3 in DNA: TGTGCCAGCAGTACCGGACAGGGTGGATTTGAAAAACTGTTTTTT.

This clonotype was seen ten or more times. One end of the junction varies from germline; a read error may be responsible. The genes are TRBV14 and TRBJ2-3; 11 nucleotides line up with TRBD2. This CDR3 has 18 residues. Germline CDR1 and CDR2: SGHDN and FVKESK. This chain's CDR3 is CASNQGRTSGSTADTQYF. Here the CDR3 DNA reads TGTGCCAGCAACCAAGGTCGAACTAGCGGGAGTACGGCAGATACGCAGTATTTT.

Concerning this clonotype: A read error is possible here, since a much larger clone lies one base away. The chain carries TRBV6-2 or TRBV6-3 and TRBJ2-3; maybe TRBD2 (5 bases). The CDR3 spans 11 residues. The germline V gene has CDR1 MNHEY and CDR2 SVGEGT. Trimming removed 11 bases from V and 6 bases from J, with 12 bases in between. CDR3 loop: CAVLGGDTQYF. As DNA, the CDR3 is TGTGCCGTCCTCGGCGGGGATACGCAGTATTTT.

This clonotype occurred a few times. This chain links TRBV4-1 with TRBJ1-5; D unclear. Trimming removed 0 bases at V and 4 bases at J, with 7 bases between. The CDR3 is 14 amino acids. In germline, CDR1 is MGHRA, CDR2 YSYEKL. The CDR3 here is CASSQDRWNQPQHF. In DNA form, the CDR3 reads TGCGCCAGCAGCCAAGATCGATGGAATCAGCCCCAGCATTTT.

A single count supports this clonotype. This chain joins TRBV19 and TRBJ2-7, with a tentative D call TRBD2 (6 bases). The CDR3 length is 13 residues. Between the trimmed V and J ends, which lost 2 bases and 7 bases, there was a span of 12 bases. CDR1 is LNHDA, CDR2 SQIVND, per germline (reference sequence). In DNA, the CDR3 is TGTGCCAGTAGTATATCCGGGGCGGGGGAGCAGTACTTC. Amino acids: CASSISGAGEQYF.

This clonotype was counted between two and nine times. The rearrangement links TRBV6-2 or TRBV6-3 to TRBJ2-3; TRBD2 agrees at 9 bases. Germline CDR1 reads MNHEY; CDR2 reads SVGEGT. V lost 0 bases to trimming and J lost 0 bases; unmatched junction nucleotides: 13. This CDR3 contains 20 residues. The CDR3 spells CASSYSPGSGRPLSTDTQYF. CDR3 coding DNA: TGTGCCAGCAGTTACTCCCCCGGCAGCGGGAGGCCTCTTAGCACAGATACGCAGTATTTT.

This clonotype was detected ten times or more. The J gene is TRBJ2-7, the V gene TRBV4-3; tentatively, D is TRBD1 (6 bases). Germline CDR1 and CDR2: LGHNA and YSLEER. This CDR3 region has 15 residues. Deletions cut 5 bases from V and 2 bases from J, with 16 bases between. The CDR3 region has the DNA TGCGCCAGCAGCACTGACAGGACAACAACCTACGAGCAGTACTTC. Translated, it gives CASSTDRTTTYEQYF.

This clonotype was seen repeatedly, ten times or more. The chain couples TRBV29-1 to TRBJ2-7; D is perhaps TRBD2 (5 bases). Germline V gene data show CDR1 as SQVTM and CDR2 as ANQGSEA. The CDR3 contains 13 residues. The ends were cut back, 3 bases at V and 4 bases at J, with 13 bases in the middle. The CDR3 nucleotides are TGCAGCGTTGAGGTCGGGGTCTTGTACGAGCAGTACTTC. Protein product: CSVEVGVLYEQYF.

Remarks on this clonotype: Just one base apart from a much larger clone, this may be a read error. The chain combines TRBV25-1 with TRBJ2-7; D is perhaps TRBD2 (5 bases). The CDR3 has 14 residues. CDR1 and CDR2 from the germline V gene are MGHDK and SYGVNS. As DNA, the CDR3 is TGTGCCAGCAGCCACTCGGGAACCTCCTACGAGCAGCACTTC. Translation: CASSHSGTSYEQHF.

Regarding this clonotype: A much bigger clone sits one base away, suggesting this may be a read error. V gene TRBV12-3 or TRBV12-4 combines with J gene TRBJ1-1; possibly TRBD1 for D (5 bases). The CDR3 loop spans 13 amino acids. Trimming cost V 7 bases and J 1 base, with 10 bases left between them. Here the CDR3 reads CASKSTENTEAFF. CDR3 bases: TGTGCCAGCAAATCGACAGAGAACACTGAAGCTTTCTTT.

This clonotype was observed at least ten times. The chain couples TRBV6-2 or TRBV6-3 to TRBJ1-2; TRBD1 is a possible D gene (6 bases). V lost 7 bases and J lost 2, with 11 bases in between. In germline, CDR1 is MNHEY, CDR2 SVGEGT. The CDR3 totals 13 residues. CDR3: CASTRTANYGYTF. The CDR3 coding sequence is TGTGCCAGCACCCGGACAGCAAACTATGGCTACACCTTC.

Regarding this clonotype: Given the absence of the conserved phenylalanine or tryptophan at the CDR3 end, a read error is likely. V gene TRBV29-1 combines with J gene TRBJ1-6; 10 bases fit TRBD1. This CDR3 is 13 amino acids long. The germline V gene has CDR1 SQVTM and CDR2 ANQGSEA. V was pared by 6 bases and J by 6 bases, with 2 bases of the junction left unmatched. CDR3 nucleotide sequence: TGCAGCGTGTGGACAGGGGGTAATTCACCCCTCCACGTT. This translates into CSVWTGGNSPLHV.

This rearrangement joins TRBV5-4 to TRBJ2-7; D is tentatively TRBD1 or TRBD2 (5 bases each). The V and J ends lost 4 bases and 1 base respectively, with 15 bases between them. The germline V gene has CDR1 SGHNT and CDR2 YYREEE (reference sequence). This CDR3 has 15 amino acids. The CDR3 reads CASSEKGRGSYEQYF. The CDR3 coding sequence is TGTGCCAGCAGCGAAAAGGGACGGGGATCCTACGAGCAGTACTTC.

The DNA of the CDR3 is TGTGCCAGCAGCCACGGACTAGCCTTGAACACCGGGGAGCTGTTTTTT. This gives the protein CASSHGLALNTGELFF. The chain recombines TRBV14 with TRBJ2-2, with 8 bases identical to TRBD2. The germline CDR1 and CDR2 sequences are SGHDN and FVKESK. Losses at the gene ends were 3 bases for V and 1 base for J; bases not matched to a gene: 4. The CDR3 is 16 residues long.

This clonotype was seen a handful of times. The chain couples TRBV28 to TRBJ2-3; D is unclear. Germline V gene sequence: CDR1 MDHEN, CDR2 SYDVKM. The CDR3 runs to 14 residues. V was trimmed by 3 bases and J by 2 bases, leaving 9 bases between them. In DNA form, the CDR3 reads TGTGCCAGCAGTTTCTCGAGTCTCACAGATACGCAGTATTTT. Translating it yields CASSFSSLTDTQYF. The complete variable domain, with remaining parts taken from reference TRBV28 and TRBJ2-3, reads DVKVTQSSRYLVKRTGEKVFLECVQDMDHENMFWYRQDPGLGLRLIYFSYDVKMKEKGDIPEGYSVSREKKERFSLILESASTNQTSMYLCASSFSSLTDTQYFGPGTRLTVL.

This clonotype was observed many times. The chain links TRBV7-6 to TRBJ2-5, with 14 bases aligning to TRBD2. Germline values: CDR1 SGHVS, CDR2 FNYEAQ. The CDR3 totals 18 residues. The V segment lost 5 bases and the J segment 2 bases; nucleotides outside the gene matches: 10. CDR3 in amino acids: CASSRGLAGVNMQETQYF. The CDR3 DNA is TGTGCCAGCAGCCGGGGACTAGCGGGGGTGAATATGCAAGAGACCCAGTACTTC.

The V call is TRBV24-1, the J call TRBJ2-1, with 13 bases aligning to TRBD2. From germline, CDR1 is KGHDR and CDR2 SFDVKD. This CDR3 contains 15 residues. After removal of 6 bases from V and 5 bases from J, the junction contained 3 bases not matched to a gene. Written as DNA, the CDR3 is TGTGCCACCAGTACTAGCGGGGGGGCCGACAATGAGCAGTTCTTC. Translating gives CATSTSGGADNEQFF.

This chain uses TRBV6-5 with TRBJ2-7, with D perhaps matching TRBD1 or TRBD2 (5 bases each). In germline, CDR1 is MNHEY, CDR2 SVGAGI. Trimming removed 6 bases at V and 4 bases at J, with 31 bases between. This CDR3 is built from 19 residues. In nucleotides, the CDR3 is TGTGCCAGCAGCCGACAATTGGTAGGGTACCTCCTGGGGGATTACGAGCAGTACTTC. It codes for CASSRQLVGYLLGDYEQYF.

The table lists this clonotype with many counts. The chain is built from TRBV29-1 and TRBJ1-1; D not certain. The CDR3 covers 15 residues. Trimming cost V 1 base and J 0 bases, with 12 bases left between them. Germline CDR1 reads SQVTM; CDR2 reads ANQGSEA. CDR3 protein: CSVEGSPDLNTEAFF. The DNA for the CDR3 is TGCAGCGTTGAAGGTTCACCAGATTTGAACACTGAAGCTTTCTTT.

The chain combines TRBV3-1 with TRBJ2-2; D unresolved. Trimming removed 1 base at V and 0 bases at J, with 12 bases between. Germline V gene lookup returns CDR1 LGHDT and CDR2 YNNKEL (reference sequence). The CDR3 length is 17 residues. The CDR3 spells CASSQGRVFSNTGELFF. The CDR3 region has the DNA TGTGCCAGCAGCCAAGGTCGGGTGTTTTCGAACACCGGGGAGCTGTTTTTT.